The entry below describes one TCR beta chain. The data originate from a study of blood T cell repertoires in COVID-19. Unmatched junction bases numbered 3, after V lost 4 bases and J lost 0 bases. This CDR3 is built from 17 residues. Germline loops: CDR1 SGDLS, CDR2 YYNGEE. Profiled with immunoSEQ multiplex PCR; TCRdb holds only in-frame clones, not every one. The data show tens of thousands of clones, 80% to 85% seen once. The sequence came from an elderly man with COVID-19, enrolled during active disease. The rearrangement links TRBV9 to TRBJ2-1, with 14 bases fitting TRBD2. The sample comprised peripheral blood. CDR3 nucleotide sequence: TGTGCCAGCAGCATGGGACTAGCGGGGGCCTCCTACAATGAGCAGTTCTTC. Translated: CASSMGLAGASYNEQFF.